The rows below give T cell receptor beta chains drawn from one sample of a study of blood T cell repertoires in COVID-19. Libraries were prepared by immunoSEQ multiplex PCR; TCRdb keeps only in-frame clonotypes and omits some of them. The data show about 190,000 clones, 80% seen once. The source material was peripheral blood. These receptors were taken from a man in his fifties or sixties with acute or convalescent COVID-19. Both conserved end residues are part of each CDR3. The order of the fields is V gene, D gene, J gene, clone size, CDR3 protein, CDR3 DNA. D genes are given only for firm matches. Clone size is given for some rows only: seen once, a few or many times, or a class if the clone is expanded.

v_gene: TRBV7-2
d_gene: NA
j_gene: TRBJ2-5
abundance: NA
CDR3aa: CASSPQGTGRKTQYF
CDR3nt: TGTGCCAGCAGTCCTCAGGGAACAGGGAGAAAGACCCAGTACTTC

v_gene: TRBV27
d_gene: NA
j_gene: TRBJ2-5
abundance: NA
CDR3aa: CASSFRGTQETQYF
CDR3nt: TGTGCCAGCAGTTTTCGAGGGACACAAGAGACCCAGTACTTC

v_gene: TRBV7-2
d_gene: NA
j_gene: TRBJ1-5
abundance: NA
CDR3aa: CASSLLADSNQPQHF
CDR3nt: TGTGCCAGCAGCTTACTGGCGGATTCTAATCAGCCCCAGCATTTT

v_gene: TRBV7-2
d_gene: NA
j_gene: TRBJ2-7
abundance: NA
CDR3aa: CASSLGGQYEQYF
CDR3nt: TGTGCCAGCAGCTTAGGAGGACAGTACGAGCAGTACTTC

v_gene: TRBV6-1
d_gene: TRBD2
j_gene: TRBJ2-6
abundance: few
CDR3aa: CASSEARGGSPGANVLTF
CDR3nt: TGTGCCAGCAGTGAAGCGCGGGGAGGGAGCCCTGGGGCCAACGTCCTGACTTTC

v_gene: TRBV5-1
d_gene: TRBD1
j_gene: TRBJ1-2
abundance: NA
CDR3aa: CASSLVQGNGYTF
CDR3nt: TGCGCCAGCAGCTTGGTACAGGGGAATGGCTACACCTTC

v_gene: TRBV27
d_gene: TRBD2
j_gene: TRBJ2-7
abundance: NA
CDR3aa: CASSYRLAGGLYEQYF
CDR3nt: TGTGCCAGCAGTTATCGTTTAGCGGGAGGGCTCTACGAGCAGTACTTC

v_gene: TRBV12-5
d_gene: NA
j_gene: TRBJ2-7
abundance: NA
CDR3aa: CASGFIGGEQYF
CDR3nt: TGTGCTAGTGGTTTTATTGGGGGGGAGCAGTACTTC

v_gene: TRBV6-5
d_gene: NA
j_gene: TRBJ1-5
abundance: once
CDR3aa: CASYPGGNQPQHF
CDR3nt: TGTGCCAGCTACCCTGGGGGGAATCAGCCCCAGCATTTT

v_gene: TRBV24-1
d_gene: NA
j_gene: TRBJ2-1
abundance: few
CDR3aa: CATSDYRANEQFF
CDR3nt: TGTGCCACCAGTGATTACAGGGCCAATGAGCAGTTCTTC